This TCR beta chain was captured by sequencing in a study of blood T cells in healthy people across ages. A J-beta primer mix and a sample-barcoded 5' primer were used in a second PCR of about 7 to 12 cycles. TCRdb redid the calling of the 5' RACE reads with MiXCR, one entry per CDR3 protein. The table includes some 560,000 distinct CDR3 sequences, approximately 26% detected once. Germline values: CDR1 MGHDK, CDR2 SYGVNS. V shed 2 bases, J shed 7 bases, and the junction held 7 bases outside the gene matches. This CDR3 is 15 amino acids long. The sample was also reused in another study, on T cells of mothers and their children.

This TCR came from a boy aged 2 to 10 in good health. This chain links TRBV25-1 with TRBJ1-4, with TRBD1 matching 7 bases. Input material: blood. DNA of the CDR3: TGTGCCAGCAGTGAAAAACAGGGGAAAAGTGAAAAACTGTTTTTT. It specifies CASSEKQGKSEKLFF.